The TCR beta chain described here comes from a study of blood T cell repertoires in COVID-19. Study as a whole: Samples came from the United States, Italy and Spain, spanning acute and convalescent COVID-19. From T cells, B-cell-depleted T cells, or PBMCs came the material, which was cDNA or gDNA.

In the source study's methods: Reference gene primer amplification yielded estimated nucleated cell counts. This table comes from immunoSEQ multiplex PCR, and its TCRdb copy is limited to in-frame clones, with some not included. D and trimming were read from the DNA, whereas the V and J calls and clone size are those reported in that table. The data contain just over 150,000 clones, 75% to 85% of them singletons. The material sequenced was peripheral blood. The receptor's source is a man between 60 and 70 years old with acute or convalescent COVID-19.

CDR3 region: CASTTPGQGHGYTF. CDR3 bases: TGTGCCAGCACCACCCCGGGACAGGGACATGGCTACACCTTC. The chain has TRBV6-6 and TRBJ1-2; TRBD1 aligns across 9 bases. The germline V gene encodes CDR1 MNHNY and CDR2 SVGAGI (reference sequence). This CDR3 has 14 residues. The V segment lost 7 bases and the J segment 6 bases; nucleotides outside the gene matches: 9.